These 8 T cell receptor beta chains originate from one sample sequenced in a study of neoadjuvant anti-PD-1 for oral cavity cancer. Clones were read by immunoSEQ multiplex PCR, and TCRdb kept only the in-frame ones, dropping some. The sample records almost 6,000 clones, 55% being singletons. The time point was: after neoadjuvant nivolumab, at surgical resection. Sequenced here: tumor tissue, sampled after nivolumab (anti-PD-1) treatment. Receptor source: a person aged 40 to 85 with oral cavity squamous cell carcinoma.

The chain carries TRBV18 and TRBJ2-5; no definite D call. Trimming stripped 0 bases from V and 0 bases from J, with 5 bases between. CDR3 length: 14 amino acids. Per germline, CDR1 KGHSH and CDR2 LQKENI. The CDR3 protein is CASSPPLYQETQYF. The DNA of the CDR3 is TGTGCCAGCTCACCACCCCTGTACCAAGAGACCCAGTACTTC.

The V call is TRBV6-5, the J call TRBJ2-5; D gene ambiguous. V lost 6 bases and J 5 bases, leaving 10 bases between the germline ends. The CDR3 is 12 residues long. The germline V gene encodes CDR1 MNHEY and CDR2 SVGAGI. The CDR3 coding sequence is TGTGCCAGCAGCCCCGGGCACGAGACCCAGTACTTC. Translated: CASSPGHETQYF.

The V call is TRBV18, the J call TRBJ1-3; the D is unclear. V lost 2 bases to trimming and J lost 3 bases, with 17 bases between them. Germline CDR1 and CDR2: KGHSH and LQKENI. CDR3 length: 17 residues. The CDR3 reads CASSPIISDARGNTIYF. As DNA, the CDR3 is TGTGCCAGCTCACCAATCATTTCCGACGCACGTGGAAACACCATATATTTT.

The chain recombines TRBV5-1 with TRBJ2-2; 7 bases are a match to TRBD1. This CDR3 has 16 amino acids. Germline V CDR1 and CDR2: SGHRS, YFSETQ. V was pared by 2 bases and J by 2 bases, with 6 bases of the junction left unmatched. The CDR3 spells CASSFRTGGNTGELFF. In DNA form, the CDR3 reads TGCGCCAGCAGCTTCCGGACAGGCGGAAACACCGGGGAGCTGTTTTTT.

The gene calls are TRBV18 and TRBJ2-7; 7 positions match TRBD1. V gave up 3 bases and J gave up 2 bases; unmatched junction bases: 7. CDR1 is KGHSH and CDR2 is LQKENI in the germline V gene. This CDR3 is 15 amino acids long. The CDR3 loop is CASSPLQGRAYEQYF. CDR3 bases: TGTGCCAGCTCACCCCTACAGGGGCGGGCCTACGAGCAGTACTTC.

This clone is judged large (0.1 to 1%). The chain recombines TRBV7-6 with TRBJ2-2; D is unresolved. This CDR3 has 13 amino acids. The germline V gene has CDR1 SGHVS and CDR2 FNYEAQ. Trimming removed 5 bases at V and 2 bases at J, with 6 bases between. CDR3 nucleotides: TGTGCCAGCAGCCCTCGAAACACCGGGGAGCTGTTTTTT. Translating gives CASSPRNTGELFF.

The chain combines TRBV2 with TRBJ1-1; no clear D. Trimming removed 10 bases at V and 3 bases at J, with 12 bases between. The CDR3 contains 12 residues. Germline V CDR1 and CDR2: SNHLY, FYNNEI. CDR3 sequence reads: CATLWGDTEAFF. In DNA, the CDR3 is TGTGCCACCCTTTGGGGTGACACTGAAGCTTTCTTT. The variable domain in full, with the rest retrieved from reference TRBV2 and TRBJ1-1, is EPEVTQTPSHQVTQMGQEVILRCVPISNHLYFYWYRQILGQKVEFLVSFYNNEISEKSEIFDDQFSVERPDGSNFTLKIRSTKLEDSAMYFCATLWGDTEAFFGQGTRLTVV.

This chain connects TRBV6-1 to TRBJ1-2; 7 bases are shared with TRBD1. The ends lost 10 bases at V and 4 bases at J; junction bases unmatched: 6. The CDR3 runs 12 residues. The germline V gene encodes CDR1 MNHNS and CDR2 SASEGT. CDR3 DNA sequence: TGTGCCACCGACAGGGATCCCTATGGCTACACCTTC. Protein sequence: CATDRDPYGYTF.